This TCR beta chain appears in the sequencing data of a study of OX40 agonist ivuxolimab in advanced cancers. CDR3 length equals 15 residues. V lost 2 bases and J lost 6, with 11 bases in between. Germline loops: CDR1 MDHEN, CDR2 SYDVKM. Some clones are missing from TCRdb's copy, which holds only in-frame ones; the method was immunoSEQ multiplex PCR. In the table there are about 58,000 clones, less than 85% of which are singletons. The chain carries TRBV28 and TRBJ1-6; perhaps TRBD1 as D (5 bases). This receptor was identified in an adult with an advanced solid tumor such as melanoma, head and neck, liver or kidney cancer. Material: CD4+ or CD8+ T cells sorted from blood, obtained in a trial of the OX40 agonist ivuxolimab. Here the CDR3 reads CASSLGDRLNSPLHF. The CDR3 coding sequence is TGTGCCAGCAGTTTAGGCGACAGACTTAATTCACCCCTCCACTTT.